These T cell receptor beta chains were read from a single sample in a study of response to subunit inactivated influenza vaccine. TCRdb reprocessed the RT-PCR reads via MiXCR and lists one record per CDR3 protein. This sample yields around 250,000 distinct CDR3 sequences, of which more than 10% are seen a single time; 7.8% belongs to the top ten. The sequencing here drew on non-naive T cells sorted from PBMCs, taken less than 15 days before vaccination. The receptors stem from a man in his forties or fifties who received an inactivated influenza vaccine. The CDR3 runs from the conserved cysteine through the conserved F or W. D genes are given only for firm matches. Part of the rows lack a size; the others show once, few, many or a class for expanded clones.

cdr3_nt | cdr3_aa | clone_size | j_call | d_call | cdr3_length | v_call
TGTGCCAGCAGGGTAGGGGGCTACGAGCAGTACTTC | CASRVGGYEQYF | - | TRBJ2-7 | - | 12 | TRBV28
TGCAGTGCCGCGAAGATGGGAACGGGAACTAGAGAGCAGTACTTC | CSAAKMGTGTREQYF | - | TRBJ2-7 | - | 15 | TRBV20-1
TGTGCCAGCAGCGCCGGACAGGGACAGTCGAACACCGGGGAGCTGTTTTTT | CASSAGQGQSNTGELFF | few | TRBJ2-2 | TRBD1 | 17 | TRBV9
TGTGCCAGCAGTTACTCGGCGACCTACACCGGGGAGCTGTTTTTT | CASSYSATYTGELFF | few | TRBJ2-2 | - | 15 | TRBV6-2/TRBV6-3
TGTGCCAGCAGTTTATCATGGGGGCCAATCAATTCACCCCTCCACTTT | CASSLSWGPINSPLHF | many | TRBJ1-6 | - | 16 | TRBV27
TGTGCCACCAGCAGAGTGACAGGGATATTGCATACGCAGTATTTT | CATSRVTGILHTQYF | many | TRBJ2-3 | TRBD1 | 15 | TRBV15
TGTGCCATCAGTGAGTTAGCGGGATTAGACGAGCAGTACTTC | CAISELAGLDEQYF | - | TRBJ2-7 | TRBD2 | 14 | TRBV10-3
TGTGCCAGCAGCTTAATCCGGGGGAATCGGACCGGGGAGCTGTTTTTT | CASSLIRGNRTGELFF | few | TRBJ2-2 | - | 16 | TRBV11-2
TGTGCCAGCAGTTTAACGCCAGGGGGTAACGAGCAGTACTTC | CASSLTPGGNEQYF | - | TRBJ2-7 | TRBD1 | 14 | TRBV28
TGTGCCAGCAGCCTGGGGACGCCGAACAATGAGCAGTTCTTC | CASSLGTPNNEQFF | few | TRBJ2-1 | - | 14 | TRBV11-2
TGCAGTGCTAGAGATCTAGCGGGCCATGCCACAGATACGCAGTATTTT | CSARDLAGHATDTQYF | - | TRBJ2-3 | TRBD2 | 16 | TRBV20-1
TGTGCCAGCAGTCAGACATCTGGGTCCTACAATGAGCAGTTCTTC | CASSQTSGSYNEQFF | many | TRBJ2-1 | - | 15 | TRBV27
TGTGCCAGTAGTATCGGGCAGCTTGGGGGGTACGAGCAGTACTTC | CASSIGQLGGYEQYF | - | TRBJ2-7 | - | 15 | TRBV19
TGTGCCAGCAGTGAGCTCCGGGAGTCCCAGTACTTC | CASSELRESQYF | few | TRBJ2-5 | - | 12 | TRBV6-1
TGTGCCAGCAGCCCAAGAGCATCCGGGGGCGCAGAGACCCAGTACTTC | CASSPRASGGAETQYF | few | TRBJ2-5 | - | 16 | TRBV4-2
TGTGCCAGCAGTTTGCGTAGAACCGGAGATACGCAGTATTTT | CASSLRRTGDTQYF | - | TRBJ2-3 | - | 14 | TRBV6-2/TRBV6-3
TGTGCCAGCAGTGGGGAGGGCCCGGGGGAGCTGTTTTTT | CASSGEGPGELFF | many | TRBJ2-2 | TRBD2 | 13 | TRBV2
TGTGCCAGTAAGGTTGGGAGGGGCACAGATACGCAGTATTTT | CASKVGRGTDTQYF | few | TRBJ2-3 | TRBD2 | 14 | TRBV7-2
TGCAGCGTGAACGGACAGGGGGCGACTGAAGCTTTCTTT | CSVNGQGATEAFF | - | TRBJ1-1 | TRBD1 | 13 | TRBV29-1